Described below is a single T cell receptor (beta chain) sequence and its context. This record comes from a study of blood T cell repertoires in COVID-19. Study summary: Spain, Italy and the United States supplied samples that represented acute and convalescent COVID-19.

V lost 5 bases to trimming and J lost 5 bases; unmatched junction nucleotides: 11. The CDR3 runs 16 residues. Germline lookup yields CDR1 SEHNR and CDR2 FQNEAQ (reference sequence). As originally analysed: Amplification of reference gene primers provided the estimated nucleated cell counts. The table came from immunoSEQ multiplex PCR; TCRdb's copy has only in-frame clones and leaves some out. D and trimming were read from the DNA, whereas the V and J calls and clone size are those reported in that table. In the table there are some 200,000 clones, 65% to 90% of which are singletons. The Seattle patients joined while their infection was active and were tracked longitudinally afterward.

The receptor comes from a woman in her 70s with COVID-19, enrolled during active disease. V and J are TRBV7-9 and TRBJ2-2; TRBD1 matches 7 bases. The specimen sequenced was peripheral blood. The CDR3 sequence: CASSLPWDSETGELFF. For the CDR3, the DNA is TGTGCCAGCAGCCTCCCTTGGGACAGCGAAACCGGGGAGCTGTTTTTT.